This T cell receptor (beta chain) appears in the sequencing data of a study of cytomegalovirus exposure and HLA in healthy donors. Study-level results: Because they were indistinguishable, some V segments, including TRBV6-2 and TRBV6-3, were excluded. Using the classifier, cytomegalovirus status was reportedly diagnosed with high specificity and sensitivity. An assumption of roughly uniform sequencing depth across donors underlay the presence/absence analyses.

As concerns this clone: Its specificity is unknown.

PCR employed 60 Vbeta and 13 Jbeta primers. Some clones are missing from TCRdb's copy, which holds only in-frame ones; the method was immunoSEQ multiplex PCR. The sample has about 40,000 clones; the top ten hold under 2%. Germline assignment: CDR1 SGHDT and CDR2 YYEEEE. V lost 0 bases and J 5 bases, leaving 11 bases between the germline ends. CDR3 size: 15 residues. The sample was PBMCs. The sequence was collected from a woman younger than 45 in good health and CMV-seronegative. The V call is TRBV5-6, the J call TRBJ2-2, with a weak D call TRBD1 (6 bases). In nucleotides, the CDR3 is TGTGCCAGCAGCTTGGCCGCCAGGGGAACCGGGGAGCTGTTTTTT. Translating gives CASSLAARGTGELFF.